The 20 T cell receptor beta chains given below trace back to one sample, sequenced in a study of CD8 T cells in ankylosing spondylitis. Study findings and constraints: Among TCR beta sequences, a motif of under 10 highly homologous variants appeared characteristic of ankylosing spondylitis blood.

TCRdb called the 5' RACE reads again in MiXCR, with one record for every CDR3 protein. Here the sample spans fewer than 550,000 distinct CDR3 sequences, about 5.2% being singletons. These receptors have no known antigen. Sequencing input: blood, either unsorted or a sorted T cell fraction (not recorded which). The receptors were gathered from a male donor with ankylosing spondylitis.

This clonotype was observed at least ten times. This sequence joins TRBV7-9 and TRBJ1-1; 7 positions match TRBD1. Germline V gene lookup returns CDR1 SEHNR and CDR2 FQNEAQ (reference sequence). J lost 1 base, V lost 7 bases, and 6 bases had no gene match. The CDR3 runs 14 residues. This chain's CDR3 is CASTSGQTNTEAFF. The DNA for the CDR3 is TGTGCCAGCACCTCGGGACAGACGAACACTGAAGCTTTCTTT.

This clonotype was counted ten times or more. The chain links TRBV5-1 to TRBJ1-1, with D perhaps TRBD1 (5 bases). V lost 1 base and J lost 1, with 14 bases in between. This CDR3 has 16 amino acids. CDR1 is SGHRS, CDR2 YFSETQ, per germline. The CDR3 here is CASSLFLGTGNTEAFF. The CDR3 DNA reads TGCGCCAGCAGCTTGTTCCTGGGGACGGGGAACACTGAAGCTTTCTTT.

This clonotype was counted many times. The chain joins TRBV4-2 to TRBJ2-7; no reliable D call. The length of the CDR3 is 15 residues. The germline gives CDR1 LGHNA, CDR2 YNFKEQ. V lost 0 bases and J 3 bases, leaving 12 bases between the germline ends. The CDR3 DNA follows: TGTGCCAGCAGCCAAGATTTTGGGCAGAGCTACGAGCAGTACTTC. Its translation: CASSQDFGQSYEQYF.

This clonotype appeared many times. The gene calls are TRBV7-6 and TRBJ2-1, with D possibly being TRBD2 (5 bases). V shed 1 base and J shed 0 bases, with 16 bases lying between them. CDR1 SGHVS and CDR2 FNYEAQ come from the germline V gene. The CDR3 is 18 residues long. CDR3 region: CASSLGSITEASYNEQFF. CDR3 coding DNA: TGTGCCAGCAGCTTAGGCAGTATAACGGAGGCCTCCTACAATGAGCAGTTCTTC.

This clonotype appeared a few times. J is TRBJ2-6 and V is TRBV4-3, with D perhaps matching TRBD1 or TRBD2 (7 bases each). The V and J ends lost 1 base and 2 bases respectively, with 15 bases between them. Germline CDR1 and CDR2: LGHNA and YSLEER. The CDR3 is made up of 18 amino acids. In DNA, the CDR3 is TGCGCCAGCAGCCAAGGGTGGGAGGGGGCGCCTGGGGCCAACGTCCTGACTTTC. Protein: CASSQGWEGAPGANVLTF.

V and J are TRBV6-1 and TRBJ1-4; 7 bases align to TRBD1. The CDR3 length is 15 residues. J lost 11 bases, V lost 6 bases, and 15 bases had no gene match. CDR1 and CDR2 from the germline V gene are MNHNS and SASEGT. For the CDR3, the DNA is TGTGCCAGCAGACCCCTCCGGGACAGAGATGGCAAACTGTTTTTT. It encodes CASRPLRDRDGKLFF.

The table lists this clonotype with many counts. This chain joins TRBV20-1 and TRBJ1-1, with D perhaps TRBD1 (5 bases). Trimming shortened V by 3 bases and J by 6 bases, and 8 bases separated the two germline ends. Looked up from germline, CDR1 is DFQATT and CDR2 is SNEGSKA (reference sequence). There are 11 residues in the CDR3. The CDR3 reads CSARGLSEAFF. The CDR3 DNA reads TGCAGTGCTAGGGGGCTTTCTGAAGCTTTCTTT.

This clonotype was detected many times. V gene TRBV5-1 combines with J gene TRBJ1-2; D possibly corresponds to TRBD1 (5 bases). The length of the CDR3 is 13 residues. Between the trimmed V and J ends, which lost 4 bases and 6 bases, there was a span of 13 bases. Germline loops: CDR1 SGHRS, CDR2 YFSETQ. The CDR3 loop is CASSKQEWDGYTF. CDR3 nucleotide sequence: TGCGCCAGCAGCAAACAGGAATGGGATGGCTACACCTTC.

This clonotype was detected ten times or more. This chain links TRBV2 with TRBJ1-2; maybe TRBD1 (6 bases). Between the trimmed V and J ends, which lost 6 bases and 5 bases, there was a span of 13 bases. Looked up from germline, CDR1 is SNHLY and CDR2 is FYNNEI. The CDR3 is 13 residues long. The CDR3 bases are TGTGCCAGCAGACCGACAGGCCTTTATGGCTACACCTTC. It encodes CASRPTGLYGYTF.

V usage is TRBV6-2 or TRBV6-3 and J usage is TRBJ2-1; D could derive from TRBD1 or TRBD2 (6 bases each). V gave up 4 bases and J gave up 9 bases, with 10 bases separating them. The CDR3 covers 12 residues. The germline V gene encodes CDR1 MNHEY and CDR2 SVGEGT. Here the CDR3 reads CASSWGAGEQFF. CDR3 in DNA: TGTGCCAGCAGTTGGGGGGCCGGTGAGCAGTTCTTC.

This clonotype has a count of ten or more. V and J are TRBV4-1 and TRBJ1-2, with D possibly being TRBD1 (6 bases). CDR3 length: 14 residues. The V end lost 0 bases, the J end lost 8 bases, and 13 bases lay between the germline ends. CDR1 is MGHRA, CDR2 YSYEKL, per germline. CDR3 coding DNA: TGCGCCAGCAGCCAAGACAGCAGGGGCGGCGGCTACACCTTC. As protein: CASSQDSRGGGYTF.

The chain links TRBV7-8 to TRBJ1-1; D is ambiguous. The germline V and J ends were trimmed by 4 bases and 3 bases, with 12 bases remaining between them. There are 14 residues in the CDR3. Per the germline V gene, CDR1 is SGHVS and CDR2 is FQNEAQ. CDR3 in DNA: TGTGCCAGCAGCTCCTCCCCCGCCTACACTGAAGCTTTCTTT. Protein sequence: CASSSSPAYTEAFF.

Many counts were recorded for this clonotype. V and J are TRBV29-1 and TRBJ2-7; TRBD2 aligns across 10 bases. This CDR3 has 12 residues. CDR1 and CDR2 (germline): SQVTM, ANQGSEA. V shed 7 bases and J 3 bases; nucleotides not matched to a gene: 3. The CDR3 region is CSAGLAFYEQYF. The CDR3 DNA sequence: TGCAGCGCGGGACTAGCGTTCTACGAGCAGTACTTC.

V and J are TRBV7-2 and TRBJ2-7; 8 nucleotides match TRBD2. This CDR3 region has 16 residues. Trimming took 5 bases from V and 6 from J; bases not matched to a gene: 15. The V gene's germline CDR1 is SGHTA and CDR2 FQGNSA. CDR3 DNA: TGTGCCAGCAGCCCAGGAGGAGGTCTAGCGGGTGGCGAGCAGTACTTC. This encodes CASSPGGGLAGGEQYF.

Ten or more counts support this clonotype. This chain connects TRBV20-1 to TRBJ2-1; D is uncertain. The CDR3 has 14 amino acids. The V gene lost 7 bases and the J gene lost 2 bases, with 15 bases spanning the gap. Germline V gene sequence: CDR1 DFQATT, CDR2 SNEGSKA (reference sequence). The CDR3 here is CSGVAATTYNEQFF. DNA for the CDR3: TGCAGTGGGGTAGCAGCCACTACCTACAATGAGCAGTTCTTC.

The count of this clonotype is one. The rearrangement joins TRBV3-1 to TRBJ2-1; the match to TRBD2 covers 7 bases. CDR1 is LGHDT, CDR2 YNNKEL, per germline (reference sequence). J was trimmed by 0 bases and V by 4 bases; bases with no gene match: 6. The CDR3 extends over 16 amino acids. CDR3 amino acids: CASSLLAGLSYNEQFF. The CDR3 nucleotides read TGTGCCAGCAGCCTATTAGCGGGTCTCTCCTACAATGAGCAGTTCTTC.

This clonotype was recorded many times. The chain joins TRBV9 to TRBJ2-1, with 8 bases aligning to TRBD2. V trimming: 4 bases; J trimming: 0 bases; junction bases outside the gene matches: 3. The CDR3 covers 15 residues. Looked up from germline, CDR1 is SGDLS and CDR2 is YYNGEE. Written as DNA, the CDR3 is TGTGCCAGCAGCATGGGACTAGTCTCCTACAATGAGCAGTTCTTC. Protein product: CASSMGLVSYNEQFF.

This clonotype was seen repeatedly, ten times or more. This sequence joins TRBV12-3 or TRBV12-4 and TRBJ2-7, with D tentatively TRBD2 (6 bases). V lost 3 bases and J lost 3, with 12 bases in between. The CDR3 covers 14 residues. The DNA for the CDR3 is TGTGCCAGCAGTTTTGCGGGGTTGGGCTACGAGCAGTACTTC. The encoded protein is CASSFAGLGYEQYF.

This clonotype was seen many times. The V gene is TRBV5-1, the J gene TRBJ2-7, with D uncertain. The CDR3 contains 13 residues. Trimming removed 1 base at V and 3 bases at J, with 8 bases between. The germline gives CDR1 SGHRS, CDR2 YFSETQ. CDR3 residues: CASSLRTGYEQYF. CDR3 in DNA: TGCGCCAGCAGCTTGAGAACGGGCTACGAGCAGTACTTC. Together with reference TRBV5-1 and TRBJ2-7, the CDR3 gives the full variable domain: KAGVTQTPRYLIKTRGQQVTLSCSPISGHRSVSWYQQTPGQGLQFLFEYFSETQRNKGNFPGRFSGRQFSNSRSEMNVSTLELGDSALYLCASSLRTGYEQYFGPGTRLTVT.

The chain joins TRBV6-1 to TRBJ2-7; TRBD2 matches at 10 bases. After removal of 7 bases from V and 5 bases from J, the junction contained 14 bases not matched to a gene. CDR3 length: 16 amino acids. Germline lookup yields CDR1 MNHNS and CDR2 SASEGT. CDR3 DNA: TGTGCCAGCATGCGGACTAGCGGCGTTTGGGCGCACGAGCAGTACTTC. Translation gives CASMRTSGVWAHEQYF.